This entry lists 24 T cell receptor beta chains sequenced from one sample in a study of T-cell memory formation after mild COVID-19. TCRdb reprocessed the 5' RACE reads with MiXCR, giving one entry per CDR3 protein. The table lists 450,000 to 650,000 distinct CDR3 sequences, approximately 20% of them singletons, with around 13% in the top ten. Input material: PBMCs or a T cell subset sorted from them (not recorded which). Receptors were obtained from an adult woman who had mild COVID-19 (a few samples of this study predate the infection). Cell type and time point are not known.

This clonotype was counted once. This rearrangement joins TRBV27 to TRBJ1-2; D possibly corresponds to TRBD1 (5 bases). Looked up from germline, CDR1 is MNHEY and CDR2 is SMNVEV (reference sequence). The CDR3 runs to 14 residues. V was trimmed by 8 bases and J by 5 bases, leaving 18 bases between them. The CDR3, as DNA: TGTGCCAGCCGTCCCCCAGACAGCCCATATGGCTACACCTTC. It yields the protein CASRPPDSPYGYTF.

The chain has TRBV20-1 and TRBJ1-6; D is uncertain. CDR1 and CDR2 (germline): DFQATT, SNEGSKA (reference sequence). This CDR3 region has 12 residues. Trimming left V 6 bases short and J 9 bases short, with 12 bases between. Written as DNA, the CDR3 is TGCAGTGCGGCACTGGGGTCTTCACCCCTCCACTTT. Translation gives CSAALGSSPLHF.

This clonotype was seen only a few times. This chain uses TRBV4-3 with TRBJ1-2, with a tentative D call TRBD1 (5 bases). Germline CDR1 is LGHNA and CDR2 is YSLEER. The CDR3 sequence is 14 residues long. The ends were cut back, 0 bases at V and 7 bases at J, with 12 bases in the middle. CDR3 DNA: TGCGCCAGCAGCCAAGATCTGGGCAGGGTTGGCTACACCTTC. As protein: CASSQDLGRVGYTF.

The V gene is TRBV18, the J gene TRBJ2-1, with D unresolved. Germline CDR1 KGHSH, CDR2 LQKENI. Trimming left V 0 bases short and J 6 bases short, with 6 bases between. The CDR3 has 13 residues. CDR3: CASSPPLGNEQFF. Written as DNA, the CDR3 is TGTGCCAGCTCACCACCGTTGGGCAATGAGCAGTTCTTC.

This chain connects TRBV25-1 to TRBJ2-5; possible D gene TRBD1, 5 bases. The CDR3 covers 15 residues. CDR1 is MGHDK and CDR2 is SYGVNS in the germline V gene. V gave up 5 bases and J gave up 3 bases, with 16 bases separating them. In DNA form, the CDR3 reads TGTGCCAGCAGTTCGGTCAGGGCGGCGAAAGAGACCCAGTACTTC. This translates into CASSSVRAAKETQYF.

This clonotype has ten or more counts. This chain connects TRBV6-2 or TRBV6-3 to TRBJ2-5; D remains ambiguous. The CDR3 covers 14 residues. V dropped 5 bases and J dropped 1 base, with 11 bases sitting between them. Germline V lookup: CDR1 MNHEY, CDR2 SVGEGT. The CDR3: CASSPNHSQETQYF. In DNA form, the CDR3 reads TGTGCCAGCAGTCCTAACCATTCCCAAGAGACCCAGTACTTC.

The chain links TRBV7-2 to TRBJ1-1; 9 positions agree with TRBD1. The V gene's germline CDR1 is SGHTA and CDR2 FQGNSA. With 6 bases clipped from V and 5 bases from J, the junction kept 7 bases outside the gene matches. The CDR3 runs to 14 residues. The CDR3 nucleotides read TGTGCCAGCAGAACACAGGGGGCGTCAACTGAAGCTTTCTTT. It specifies CASRTQGASTEAFF. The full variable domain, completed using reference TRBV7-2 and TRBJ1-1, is GAGVSQSPSNKVTEKGKDVELRCDPISGHTALYWYRQSLGQGLEFLIYFQGNSAPDKSGLPSDRFSAERTGGSVSTLTIQRTQQEDSAVYLCASRTQGASTEAFFGQGTRLTVV.

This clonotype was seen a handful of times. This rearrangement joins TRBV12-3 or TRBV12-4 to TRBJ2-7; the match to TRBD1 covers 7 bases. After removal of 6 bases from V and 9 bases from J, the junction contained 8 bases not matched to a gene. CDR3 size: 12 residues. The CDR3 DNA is TGTGCCAGCAGCATGACAGGGTTCGGGCAGTACTTC. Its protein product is CASSMTGFGQYF.

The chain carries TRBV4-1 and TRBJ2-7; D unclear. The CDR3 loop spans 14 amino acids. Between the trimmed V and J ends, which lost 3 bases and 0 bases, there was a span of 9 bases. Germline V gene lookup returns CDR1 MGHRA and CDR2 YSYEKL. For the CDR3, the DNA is TGCGCCAGCAGCCAGGAGCAGCTCTCCTACGAGCAGTACTTC. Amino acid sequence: CASSQEQLSYEQYF.

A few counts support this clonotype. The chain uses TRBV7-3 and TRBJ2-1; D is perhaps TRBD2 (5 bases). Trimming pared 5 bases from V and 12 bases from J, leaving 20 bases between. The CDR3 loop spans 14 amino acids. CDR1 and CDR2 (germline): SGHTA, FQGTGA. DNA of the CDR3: TGTGCCAGCAGCCTCGATTCCGGGGTGGCAGGGCAGTTCTTC. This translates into CASSLDSGVAGQFF.

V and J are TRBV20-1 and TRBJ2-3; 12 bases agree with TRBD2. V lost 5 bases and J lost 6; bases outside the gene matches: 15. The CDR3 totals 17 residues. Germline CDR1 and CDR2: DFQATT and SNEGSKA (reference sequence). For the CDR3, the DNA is TGCAGTGCTCTGACTAGCGGGGGCTCTCGGGCGTGGGATACGCAGTATTTT. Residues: CSALTSGGSRAWDTQYF.

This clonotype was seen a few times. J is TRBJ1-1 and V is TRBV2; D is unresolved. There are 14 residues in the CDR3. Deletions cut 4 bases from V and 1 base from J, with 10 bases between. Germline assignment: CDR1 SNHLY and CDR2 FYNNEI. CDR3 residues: CASSVWTKNTEAFF. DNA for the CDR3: TGTGCCAGCAGTGTGTGGACGAAGAACACTGAAGCTTTCTTT.

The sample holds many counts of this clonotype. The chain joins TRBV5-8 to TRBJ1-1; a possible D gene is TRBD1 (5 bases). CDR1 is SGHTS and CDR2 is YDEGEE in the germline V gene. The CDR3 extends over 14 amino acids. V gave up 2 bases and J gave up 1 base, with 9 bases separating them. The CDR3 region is CASSLRTTNTEAFF. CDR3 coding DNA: TGTGCCAGCAGCTTAAGGACAACGAACACTGAAGCTTTCTTT.

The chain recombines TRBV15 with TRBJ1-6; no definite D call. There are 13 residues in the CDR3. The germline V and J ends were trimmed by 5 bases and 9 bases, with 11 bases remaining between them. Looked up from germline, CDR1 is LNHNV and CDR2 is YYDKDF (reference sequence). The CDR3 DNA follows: TGTGCCACCAGCCGCTACCAGAGTTCACCCCTCCACTTT. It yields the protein CATSRYQSSPLHF.

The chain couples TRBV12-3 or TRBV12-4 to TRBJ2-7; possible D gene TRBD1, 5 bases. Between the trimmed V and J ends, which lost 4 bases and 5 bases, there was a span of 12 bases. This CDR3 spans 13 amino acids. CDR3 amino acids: CASSYGARNEQYF. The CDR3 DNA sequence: TGTGCCAGCAGTTATGGGGCGAGGAACGAGCAGTACTTC.

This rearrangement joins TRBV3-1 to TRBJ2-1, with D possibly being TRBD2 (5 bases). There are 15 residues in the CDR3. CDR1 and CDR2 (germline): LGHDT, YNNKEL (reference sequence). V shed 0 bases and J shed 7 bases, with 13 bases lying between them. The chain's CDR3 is CASSQDWAGENEQFF. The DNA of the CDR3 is TGTGCCAGCAGCCAAGATTGGGCCGGGGAAAATGAGCAGTTCTTC.

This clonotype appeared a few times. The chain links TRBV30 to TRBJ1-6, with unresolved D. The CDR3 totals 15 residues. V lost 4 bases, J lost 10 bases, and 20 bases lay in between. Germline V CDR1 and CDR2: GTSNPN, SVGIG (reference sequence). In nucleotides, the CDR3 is TGTGCCTGGACAAGGAGAGGCATTCCTCAATCACCCCTCCACTTT. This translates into CAWTRRGIPQSPLHF. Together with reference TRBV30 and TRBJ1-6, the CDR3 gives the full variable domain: SQTIHQWPATLVQPVGSPLSLECTVEGTSNPNLYWYRQAAGRGLQLLFYSVGIGQISSEVPQNLSASRPQDRQFILSSKKLLLSDSGFYLCAWTRRGIPQSPLHFGNGTRLTVT.

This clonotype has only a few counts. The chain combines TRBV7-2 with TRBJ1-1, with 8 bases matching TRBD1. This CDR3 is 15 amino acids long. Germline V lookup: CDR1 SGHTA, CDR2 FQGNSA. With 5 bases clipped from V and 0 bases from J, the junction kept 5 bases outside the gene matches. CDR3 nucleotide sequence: TGTGCCAGCAGCGACCGGGACAGGTTGAACACTGAAGCTTTCTTT. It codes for CASSDRDRLNTEAFF.

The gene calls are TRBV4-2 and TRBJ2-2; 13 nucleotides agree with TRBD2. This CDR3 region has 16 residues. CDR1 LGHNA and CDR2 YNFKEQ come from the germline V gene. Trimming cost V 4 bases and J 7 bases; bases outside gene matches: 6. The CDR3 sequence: CASSPLAGGTVGELFF. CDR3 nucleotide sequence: TGTGCCAGCAGCCCACTAGCGGGGGGGACCGTCGGGGAGCTGTTTTTT.

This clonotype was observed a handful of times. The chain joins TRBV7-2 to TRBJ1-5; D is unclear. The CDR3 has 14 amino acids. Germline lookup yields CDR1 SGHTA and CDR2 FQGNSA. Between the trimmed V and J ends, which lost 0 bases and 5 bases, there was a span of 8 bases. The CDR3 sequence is CASSLALRDQPQHF. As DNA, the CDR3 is TGTGCCAGCAGCTTAGCGCTCCGAGATCAGCCCCAGCATTTT. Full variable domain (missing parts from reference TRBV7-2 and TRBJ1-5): GAGVSQSPSNKVTEKGKDVELRCDPISGHTALYWYRQSLGQGLEFLIYFQGNSAPDKSGLPSDRFSAERTGGSVSTLTIQRTQQEDSAVYLCASSLALRDQPQHFGDGTRLSIL.

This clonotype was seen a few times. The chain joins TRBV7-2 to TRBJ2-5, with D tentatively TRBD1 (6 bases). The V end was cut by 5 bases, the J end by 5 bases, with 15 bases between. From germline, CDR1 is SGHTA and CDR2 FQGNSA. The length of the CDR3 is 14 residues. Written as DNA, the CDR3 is TGTGCCAGCAGCCCACAGACAGGCAGGGAGACCCAGTACTTC. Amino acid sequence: CASSPQTGRETQYF.

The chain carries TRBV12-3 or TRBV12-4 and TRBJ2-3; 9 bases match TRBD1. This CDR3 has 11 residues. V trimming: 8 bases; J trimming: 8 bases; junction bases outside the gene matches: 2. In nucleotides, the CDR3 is TGTGCCAGCCAGACAGGGGGTACGCAGTATTTT. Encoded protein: CASQTGGTQYF.

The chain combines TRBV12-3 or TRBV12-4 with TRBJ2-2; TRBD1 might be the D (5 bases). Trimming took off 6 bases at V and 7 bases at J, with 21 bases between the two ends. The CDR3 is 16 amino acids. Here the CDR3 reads CASSASALGQGGELFF. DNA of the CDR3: TGTGCCAGCAGCGCAAGCGCCCTAGGCCAGGGCGGGGAGCTGTTTTTT.

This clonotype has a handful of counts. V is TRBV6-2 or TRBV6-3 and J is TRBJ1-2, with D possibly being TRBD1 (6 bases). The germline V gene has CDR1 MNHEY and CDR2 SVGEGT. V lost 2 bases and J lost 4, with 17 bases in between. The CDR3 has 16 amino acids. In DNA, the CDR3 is TGTGCCAGCAGTTACACCCACAGGGTTTTTGGCTATGGCTACACCTTC. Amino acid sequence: CASSYTHRVFGYGYTF.